This T cell receptor (beta chain) comes out of a study of blood T cell repertoires in COVID-19. Repertoires were generated with immunoSEQ multiplex PCR, while TCRdb's copy carries only in-frame clones and drops some. This sample has fewer than 250,000 clones, with around 90% found just once. Germline lookup yields CDR1 LNHDA and CDR2 SQIVND (reference sequence). CDR3 length equals 13 residues. Trimming removed 2 bases at V and 5 bases at J, with 6 bases between. The chain recombines TRBV19 with TRBJ2-2, with unresolved D. The sequenced sample was PBMCs or T cells enriched from blood (not recorded which). The TCR originated in a woman aged 25 to 45 with acute COVID-19. The CDR3 DNA follows: TGTGCCAGTAGTATATCCGGGACCGGGGAGCTGTTTTTT. Translated, it gives CASSISGTGELFF.